This T cell receptor beta chain was profiled in a study of control samples from healthy donors and cancer patients. TCRdb's table, derived via immunoSEQ multiplex PCR, lists solely in-frame clones and lacks some. The table shows more than 100,000 clones, with approximately 90% occurring only once. The CDR3 runs 17 residues. Sequenced: blood. The sequence derives from a woman between 18 and 29 years old in good health. The V and J genes are TRBV21-1 and TRBJ2-4; the DNA was not compared with TRBD1, the D call given in the table. TRBV21-1 is labeled a pseudogene. The CDR3 protein is CASITQGRQGAQNIQYF. The CDR3 DNA is TGTGCCAGCATCACCCAAGGAAGACAGGGGGCGCAAAACATTCAGTACTTC.